The 19 T cell receptor beta chains reported below all come from one sample, sequenced in a study of blood T cell repertoires in COVID-19. TCRdb keeps only in-frame clones here, not all; method: immunoSEQ multiplex PCR. The sample carries 110,000 to 150,000 clones, 84% recorded once. Sequences were obtained from PBMCs or T cells enriched from blood (not recorded which). Every receptor here comes from a woman aged 18-29 years who had been exposed to COVID-19.

This rearrangement joins TRBV6-1 to TRBJ1-3; D is undetermined. The CDR3 runs 15 residues. The germline V gene has CDR1 MNHNS and CDR2 SASEGT. V gave up 2 bases and J gave up 2 bases, with 10 bases separating them. CDR3 sequence (DNA): TGTGCCAGCAGTGAATACAGCAATGCTGGAAACACCATATATTTT. The encoded protein is CASSEYSNAGNTIYF.

This chain links TRBV6-4 with TRBJ2-1; TRBD2 might be the D (5 bases). The V gene lost 0 bases and the J gene lost 7 bases, with 10 bases spanning the gap. The CDR3 spans 14 residues. The germline V gene encodes CDR1 MRHNA and CDR2 SNTAGT. For the CDR3, the DNA is TGTGCCAGCAGTGACTCGAGAAGGAGGAATGAGCAGTTCTTC. Translation: CASSDSRRRNEQFF.

Only a few counts were recorded for this clone. The V call is TRBV7-8, the J call TRBJ2-2; 11 nucleotides line up with TRBD2. The trim removed 4 bases at V and 3 bases at J, leaving 13 bases unmatched. This CDR3 comprises 19 residues. CDR1 and CDR2 from the germline V gene are SGHVS and FQNEAQ. Here the CDR3 reads CASSSGKTSGNLYTGELFF. CDR3 DNA: TGTGCCAGCAGCTCAGGGAAGACTAGCGGGAACCTCTACACCGGGGAGCTGTTTTTT.

The chain combines TRBV18 with TRBJ2-5, with D tentatively TRBD1 (5 bases). The CDR3 is 13 amino acids. Germline-derived CDR1 and CDR2 are KGHSH and LQKENI. The V gene lost 5 bases and the J gene lost 4 bases, with 11 bases spanning the gap. The DNA for the CDR3 is TGTGCCAGCTCATCGGACATGTTAGAGACCCAGTACTTC. This gives the protein CASSSDMLETQYF.

The chain couples TRBV7-9 to TRBJ2-7; 12 positions agree with TRBD1. Unmatched junction bases numbered 8, after V lost 5 bases and J lost 6 bases. CDR1 and CDR2 from the germline V gene are SEHNR and FQNEAQ (reference sequence). This CDR3 comprises 15 residues. The CDR3 region has the DNA TGTGCCAGCAGCCAAGGGACAGGGGGCGTGGGCGAGCAGTACTTC. Translation: CASSQGTGGVGEQYF.

V usage is TRBV6-5 and J usage is TRBJ1-5, with TRBD1 matching over 8 bases. The CDR3 is 14 residues long. V was clipped by 2 bases and J by 5 bases; unmatched bases: 2. The germline V gene encodes CDR1 MNHEY and CDR2 SVGAGI. The CDR3 sequence: CASSYDRGYQPQHF. Here the CDR3 DNA reads TGTGCCAGCAGTTACGACAGGGGATATCAGCCCCAGCATTTT.

The genes are TRBV7-2 and TRBJ2-3, with D perhaps matching TRBD1 (6 bases). Looked up from germline, CDR1 is SGHTA and CDR2 is FQGNSA. CDR3 length: 14 amino acids. Trimming pared 2 bases from V and 10 bases from J, leaving 16 bases between. Here the CDR3 DNA reads TGTGCCAGCAGCTTAACCGGGACATCTGGGGCGCAGTATTTT. Translation: CASSLTGTSGAQYF.

In the case of this clone: The same CDR3 is also encoded by other DNA sequences in this sample. The chain recombines TRBV5-8 with TRBJ2-1, with no clear D. This CDR3 contains 15 residues. Looked up from germline, CDR1 is SGHTS and CDR2 is YDEGEE. V was clipped by 1 base and J by 0 bases, with 8 bases between them. In DNA, the CDR3 is TGTGCCAGCAGCTTGCGCGGTAGCTCCTACAATGAGCAGTTCTTC. It encodes CASSLRGSSYNEQFF.

The rearrangement joins TRBV4-3 to TRBJ1-4, with D possibly matching TRBD1 (6 bases). The CDR3 loop spans 19 amino acids. Trimming shortened V by 5 bases and J by 4 bases, and 26 bases separated the two germline ends. Germline V gene data show CDR1 as LGHNA and CDR2 as YSLEER. CDR3 DNA: TGCGCCAGCAGCAAGGATAATACAGGGACCGGACTGGTTAATGAAAAACTGTTTTTT. This codes for CASSKDNTGTGLVNEKLFF.

The chain is built from TRBV9 and TRBJ2-1, with a weak D call TRBD2 (6 bases). This CDR3 region has 13 residues. Trimming shortened V by 4 bases and J by 7 bases, and 12 bases separated the two germline ends. Germline loops: CDR1 SGDLS, CDR2 YYNGEE. The CDR3 DNA sequence: TGTGCCAGCAGCCCCCGCGGGACGAATGAGCAGTTCTTC. This encodes CASSPRGTNEQFF.

The chain links TRBV5-1 to TRBJ1-3, with TRBD1 as a possible D gene (5 bases). V was cut by 10 bases and J by 2 bases, with 16 bases left in between. The CDR3 consists of 14 residues. Germline CDR1 SGHRS, CDR2 YFSETQ. CDR3 protein: CACSAGGPGNTIYF. The DNA for the CDR3 is TGCGCCTGCTCGGCGGGGGGTCCTGGAAACACCATATATTTT.

The sample holds one count of this clone. The rearrangement joins TRBV6-5 to TRBJ1-5; 10 bases match TRBD1. CDR3 length: 14 amino acids. Trimming removed 8 bases from V and 4 bases from J; junction bases left unmatched: 5. The germline V gene has CDR1 MNHEY and CDR2 SVGAGI. The CDR3 DNA reads TGTGCCAGCCTACGGGACAGGGGAAATCAGCCCCAGCATTTT. Its translation: CASLRDRGNQPQHF.

This chain joins TRBV6-2 or TRBV6-3 and TRBJ1-1; TRBD1 matches 8 bases. Germline loops: CDR1 MNHEY, CDR2 SVGEGT. The CDR3 has 16 amino acids. Trimming took 4 bases from V and 2 from J; bases not matched to a gene: 9. Here the CDR3 DNA reads TGTGCCAGCAGTTCGCGTGACAGGGGACCTAACACTGAAGCTTTCTTT. Its protein product is CASSSRDRGPNTEAFF.

This CDR3 is CASSVAGRSETQYF. The CDR3, as DNA: TGTGCCAGTAGTGTGGCAGGGAGGTCGGAGACCCAGTACTTC. The rearrangement uses TRBV19 and TRBJ2-5; D is possibly TRBD2 (6 bases). The CDR3 has 14 amino acids. Trimming left V 5 bases short and J 5 bases short, with 15 bases between. In germline, CDR1 is LNHDA, CDR2 SQIVND (reference sequence).

V gene TRBV10-3 combines with J gene TRBJ2-7; 14 bases line up with TRBD2. The CDR3 has 14 amino acids. CDR1 and CDR2 from the germline V gene are ENHRY and SYGVKD. The V gene end was trimmed by 8 bases and the J gene end by 0 bases; junction bases not matched to a gene: 0. The CDR3 bases are TGTGCCATCGGGACTAGCGGGAGCTCCTACGAGCAGTACTTC. This codes for CAIGTSGSSYEQYF.

This clone was observed once. The gene calls are TRBV13 and TRBJ2-3, with D possibly TRBD2 on 5 matching bases. Germline loops: CDR1 PRHDT, CDR2 FYEKMQ (reference sequence). The CDR3 has 14 amino acids. Trimming left V 1 base short and J 6 bases short, with 11 bases between. The CDR3 DNA follows: TGTGCCAGCAGCTTAGTAGCGAGAGCTGATACGCAGTATTTT. Translation: CASSLVARADTQYF. Full variable domain (rest looked up from reference TRBV13 and TRBJ2-3): AAGVIQSPRHLIKEKRETATLKCYPIPRHDTVYWYQQGPGQDPQFLISFYEKMQSDKGSIPDRFSAQQFSDYHSELNMSSLELGDSALYFCASSLVARADTQYFGPGTRLTVL.

J is TRBJ1-2 and V is TRBV9; weak D call: TRBD1 (5 bases). The germline V gene encodes CDR1 SGDLS and CDR2 YYNGEE. V gave up 4 bases and J gave up 4 bases, with 20 bases separating them. This CDR3 spans 16 amino acids. The CDR3 sequence is CASSPRTGRGSYGYTF. CDR3 DNA sequence: TGTGCCAGCAGCCCGAGAACGGGACGCGGGAGCTATGGCTACACCTTC.

Concerning this clone itself: The sample contains more than one DNA sequence encoding this CDR3. J is TRBJ1-5 and V is TRBV19; D call uncertain. The germline CDR1 and CDR2 sequences are LNHDA and SQIVND (reference sequence). The length of the CDR3 is 14 residues. The germline V and J ends were trimmed by 1 base and 1 base, with 5 bases remaining between them. The CDR3 nucleotides are TGTGCCAGTAGTATAGGACAAAGCAATCAGCCCCAGCATTTT. This gives the protein CASSIGQSNQPQHF. The full variable domain, rest sourced from reference TRBV19 and TRBJ1-5, is DGGITQSPKYLFRKEGQNVTLSCEQNLNHDAMYWYRQDPGQGLRLIYYSQIVNDFQKGDIAEGYSVSREKKESFPLTVTSAQKNPTAFYLCASSIGQSNQPQHFGDGTRLSIL.

The DNA of the CDR3 is TGCAGTGCTAGCAGGGGGGTCGGCTACACCTTC. It yields the protein CSASRGVGYTF. V gene TRBV20-1 combines with J gene TRBJ1-2; 7 nucleotides agree with TRBD1. With V trimmed by 3 bases and J by 8 bases, 3 bases remained unmatched. The germline V gene has CDR1 DFQATT and CDR2 SNEGSKA (reference sequence). The CDR3 extends over 11 amino acids.